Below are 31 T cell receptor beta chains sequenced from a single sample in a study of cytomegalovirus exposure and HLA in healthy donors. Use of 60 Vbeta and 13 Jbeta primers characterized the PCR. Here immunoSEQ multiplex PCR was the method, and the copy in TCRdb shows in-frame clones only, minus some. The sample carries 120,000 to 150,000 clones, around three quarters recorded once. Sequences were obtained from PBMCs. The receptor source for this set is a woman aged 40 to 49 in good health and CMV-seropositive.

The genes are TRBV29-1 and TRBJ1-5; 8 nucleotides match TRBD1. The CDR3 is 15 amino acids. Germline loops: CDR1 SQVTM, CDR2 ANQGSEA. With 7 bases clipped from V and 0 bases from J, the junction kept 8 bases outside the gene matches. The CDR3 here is CSASTGGNSNQPQHF. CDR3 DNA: TGCAGCGCCTCAACAGGGGGAAATAGCAATCAGCCCCAGCATTTT. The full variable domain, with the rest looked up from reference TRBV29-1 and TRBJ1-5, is SAVISQKPSRDICQRGTSLTIQCQVDSQVTMMFWYRQQPGQSLTLIATANQGSEATYESGFVIDKFPISRPNLTFSTLTVSNMSPEDSSIYLCSASTGGNSNQPQHFGDGTRLSIL.

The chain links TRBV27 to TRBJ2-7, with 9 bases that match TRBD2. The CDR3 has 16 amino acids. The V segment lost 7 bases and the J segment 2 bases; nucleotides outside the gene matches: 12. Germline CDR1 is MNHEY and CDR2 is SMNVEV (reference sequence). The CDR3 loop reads CASKLALAGPTYEQYF. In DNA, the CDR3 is TGTGCCAGCAAGCTCGCACTAGCGGGTCCCACCTACGAGCAGTACTTC.

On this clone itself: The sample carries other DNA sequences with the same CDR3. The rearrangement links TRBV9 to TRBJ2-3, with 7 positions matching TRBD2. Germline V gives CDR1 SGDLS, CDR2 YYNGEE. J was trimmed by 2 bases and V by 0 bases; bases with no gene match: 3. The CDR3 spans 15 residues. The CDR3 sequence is CASSVAGGSTDTQYF. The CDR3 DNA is TGTGCCAGCAGCGTAGCGGGGGGATCCACAGATACGCAGTATTTT.

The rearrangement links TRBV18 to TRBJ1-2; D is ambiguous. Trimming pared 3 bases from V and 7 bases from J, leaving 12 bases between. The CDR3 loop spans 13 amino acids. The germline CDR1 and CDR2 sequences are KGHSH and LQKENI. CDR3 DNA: TGTGCCAGCTCACCCTCAAGGGAGGGTGGCTACACCTTC. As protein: CASSPSREGGYTF.

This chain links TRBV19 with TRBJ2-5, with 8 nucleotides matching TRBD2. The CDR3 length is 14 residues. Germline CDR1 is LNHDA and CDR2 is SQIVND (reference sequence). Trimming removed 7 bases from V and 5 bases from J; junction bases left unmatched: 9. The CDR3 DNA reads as TGTGCCAGTAACAGAGCGGGGGCCCAGGAGACCCAGTACTTC. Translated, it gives CASNRAGAQETQYF.

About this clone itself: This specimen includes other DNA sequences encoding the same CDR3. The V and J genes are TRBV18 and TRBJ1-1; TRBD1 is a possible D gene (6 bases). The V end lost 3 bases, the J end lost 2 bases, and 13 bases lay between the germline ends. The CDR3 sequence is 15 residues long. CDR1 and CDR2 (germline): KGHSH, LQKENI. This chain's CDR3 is CASSPFIQGNTEAFF. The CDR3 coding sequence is TGTGCCAGCTCACCCTTTATACAGGGAAACACTGAAGCTTTCTTT.

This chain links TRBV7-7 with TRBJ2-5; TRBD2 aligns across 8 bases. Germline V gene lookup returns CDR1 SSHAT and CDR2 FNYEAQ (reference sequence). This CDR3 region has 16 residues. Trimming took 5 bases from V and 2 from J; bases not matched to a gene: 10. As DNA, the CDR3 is TGTGCCAGCAGCCCGGTCGGGGGGGGAATTCAAGAGACCCAGTACTTC. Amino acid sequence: CASSPVGGGIQETQYF.

Written as DNA, the CDR3 is TGTGCCAGCAGCTCCCTCCGGGACAAGGGGGCAGAGCAGTACTTC. It encodes CASSSLRDKGAEQYF. The chain links TRBV7-9 to TRBJ2-7; 7 positions match TRBD1. CDR3 length: 15 amino acids. Looked up from germline, CDR1 is SEHNR and CDR2 is FQNEAQ (reference sequence). J was trimmed by 7 bases and V by 4 bases; bases with no gene match: 13.

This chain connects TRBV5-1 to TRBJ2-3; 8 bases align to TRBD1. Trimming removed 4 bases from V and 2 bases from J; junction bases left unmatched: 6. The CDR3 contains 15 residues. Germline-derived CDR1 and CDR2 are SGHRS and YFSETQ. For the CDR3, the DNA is TGCGCCAGCAGCCACAGGGGGATGGACACAGATACGCAGTATTTT. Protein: CASSHRGMDTDTQYF. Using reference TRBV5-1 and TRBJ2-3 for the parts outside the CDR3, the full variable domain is KAGVTQTPRYLIKTRGQQVTLSCSPISGHRSVSWYQQTPGQGLQFLFEYFSETQRNKGNFPGRFSGRQFSNSRSEMNVSTLELGDSALYLCASSHRGMDTDTQYFGPGTRLTVL.

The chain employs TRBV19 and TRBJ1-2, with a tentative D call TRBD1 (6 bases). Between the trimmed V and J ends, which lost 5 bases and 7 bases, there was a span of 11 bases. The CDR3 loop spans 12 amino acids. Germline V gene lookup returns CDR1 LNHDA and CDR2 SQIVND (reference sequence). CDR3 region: CASSEQGSGYTF. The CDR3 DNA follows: TGTGCCAGTAGTGAACAGGGATCTGGCTACACCTTC.

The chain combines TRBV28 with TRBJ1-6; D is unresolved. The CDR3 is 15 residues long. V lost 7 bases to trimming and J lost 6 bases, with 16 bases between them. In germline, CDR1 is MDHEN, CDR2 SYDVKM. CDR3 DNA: TGTGCCAGCATCTCAGAGGGAGTCTTTAATTCACCCCTCCACTTT. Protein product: CASISEGVFNSPLHF. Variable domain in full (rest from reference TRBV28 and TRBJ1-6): DVKVTQSSRYLVKRTGEKVFLECVQDMDHENMFWYRQDPGLGLRLIYFSYDVKMKEKGDIPEGYSVSREKKERFSLILESASTNQTSMYLCASISEGVFNSPLHFGNGTRLTVT.

The DNA of the CDR3 is TGTGCCAGCAGGGGAGGAGACAGGGCGAACACTGAAGCTTTCTTT. As protein: CASRGGDRANTEAFF. This sequence joins TRBV2 and TRBJ1-1, with 7 bases fitting TRBD1. Germline-derived CDR1 and CDR2 are SNHLY and FYNNEI. With V trimmed by 6 bases and J by 1 base, 8 bases remained unmatched. There are 15 residues in the CDR3.

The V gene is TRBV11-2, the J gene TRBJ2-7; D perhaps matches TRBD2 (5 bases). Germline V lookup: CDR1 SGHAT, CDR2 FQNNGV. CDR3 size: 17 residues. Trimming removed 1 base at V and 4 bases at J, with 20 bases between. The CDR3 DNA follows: TGTGCCAGCAGCTTAGGGCCCGGGAAGGGAAGTGGGTACGAGCAGTACTTC. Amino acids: CASSLGPGKGSGYEQYF.

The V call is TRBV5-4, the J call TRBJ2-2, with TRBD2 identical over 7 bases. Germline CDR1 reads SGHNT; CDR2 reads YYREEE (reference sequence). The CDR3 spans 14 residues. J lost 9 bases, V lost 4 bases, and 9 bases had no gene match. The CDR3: CASSGGLVVRELFF. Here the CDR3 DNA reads TGTGCCAGCAGCGGAGGACTAGTCGTGCGGGAGCTGTTTTTT.

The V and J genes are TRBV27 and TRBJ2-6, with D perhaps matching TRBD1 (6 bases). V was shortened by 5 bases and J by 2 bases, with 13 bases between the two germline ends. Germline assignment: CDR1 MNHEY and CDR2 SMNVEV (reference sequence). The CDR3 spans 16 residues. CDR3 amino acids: CASSRTDRAGANVLTF. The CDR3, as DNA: TGTGCCAGCAGTAGGACGGACAGAGCTGGGGCCAACGTCCTGACTTTC.

The CDR3 bases are TGTGCCAGCAGCTCCCGGACAGGGAGGGGATACGAGCAGTACTTC. It codes for CASSSRTGRGYEQYF. This chain uses TRBV5-4 with TRBJ2-7; D perhaps matches TRBD1 (8 bases). Germline-derived CDR1 and CDR2 are SGHNT and YYREEE (reference sequence). The length of the CDR3 is 15 residues. V lost 3 bases, J lost 4 bases, and 17 bases lay in between.

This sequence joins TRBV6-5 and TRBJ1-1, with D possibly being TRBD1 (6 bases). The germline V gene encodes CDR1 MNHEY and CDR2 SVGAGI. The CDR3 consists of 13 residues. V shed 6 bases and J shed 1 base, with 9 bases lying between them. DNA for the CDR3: TGTGCCAGCAGGACGGGACAGAACACTGAAGCTTTCTTT. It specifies CASRTGQNTEAFF.

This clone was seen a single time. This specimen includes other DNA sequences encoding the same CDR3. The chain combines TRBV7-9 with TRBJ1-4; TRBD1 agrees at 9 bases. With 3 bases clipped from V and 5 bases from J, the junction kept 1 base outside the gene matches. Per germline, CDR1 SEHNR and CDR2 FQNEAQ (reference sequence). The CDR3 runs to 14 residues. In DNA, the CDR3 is TGTGCCAGCAGCTTGGGACAGGGCAATGAAAAACTGTTTTTT. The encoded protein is CASSLGQGNEKLFF. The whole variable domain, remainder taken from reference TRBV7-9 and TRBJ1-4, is DTGVSQNPRHKITKRGQNVTFRCDPISEHNRLYWYRQTLGQGPEFLTYFQNEAQLEKSRLLSDRFSAERPKGSFSTLEIQRTEQGDSAMYLCASSLGQGNEKLFFGSGTQLSVL.

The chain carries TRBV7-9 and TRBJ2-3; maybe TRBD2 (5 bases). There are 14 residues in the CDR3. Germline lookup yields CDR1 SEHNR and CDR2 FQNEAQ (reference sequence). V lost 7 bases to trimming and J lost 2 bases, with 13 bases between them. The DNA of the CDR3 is TGTGCCAGCATTCCCTGGGGAGCCACAGATACGCAGTATTTT. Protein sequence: CASIPWGATDTQYF.

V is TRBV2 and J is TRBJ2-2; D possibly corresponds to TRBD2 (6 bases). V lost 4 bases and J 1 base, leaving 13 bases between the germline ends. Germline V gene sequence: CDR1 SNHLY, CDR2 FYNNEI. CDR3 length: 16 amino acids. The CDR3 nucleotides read TGTGCCAGCAGTGTTCAAGGGCGGGGGAACACCGGGGAGCTGTTTTTT. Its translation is CASSVQGRGNTGELFF. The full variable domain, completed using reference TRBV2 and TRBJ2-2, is EPEVTQTPSHQVTQMGQEVILRCVPISNHLYFYWYRQILGQKVEFLVSFYNNEISEKSEIFDDQFSVERPDGSNFTLKIRSTKLEDSAMYFCASSVQGRGNTGELFFGEGSRLTVL.

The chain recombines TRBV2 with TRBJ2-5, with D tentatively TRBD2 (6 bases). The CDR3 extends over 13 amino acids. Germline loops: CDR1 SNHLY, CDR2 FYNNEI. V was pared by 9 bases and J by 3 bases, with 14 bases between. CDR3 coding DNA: TGTGCCAGTATGTGGGGGGTAAAAGAGACCCAGTACTTC. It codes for CASMWGVKETQYF.

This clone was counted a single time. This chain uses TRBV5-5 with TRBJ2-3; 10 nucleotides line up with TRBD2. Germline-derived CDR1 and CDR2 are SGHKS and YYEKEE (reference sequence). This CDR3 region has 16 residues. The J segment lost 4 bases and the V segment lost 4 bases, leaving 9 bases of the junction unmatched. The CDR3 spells CASSRFSGGTADTQYF. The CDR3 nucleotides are TGTGCCAGCAGCCGTTTTAGCGGGGGGACCGCAGATACGCAGTATTTT.

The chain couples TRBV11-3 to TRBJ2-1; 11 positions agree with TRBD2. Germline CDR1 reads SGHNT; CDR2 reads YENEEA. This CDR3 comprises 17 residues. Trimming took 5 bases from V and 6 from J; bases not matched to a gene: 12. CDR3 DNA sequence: TGTGCCAGCAGCCTAAAATTAGCGGGGGGGCCTGTCAATGAGCAGTTCTTC. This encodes CASSLKLAGGPVNEQFF. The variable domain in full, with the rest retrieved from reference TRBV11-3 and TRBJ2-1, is EAGVVQSPRYKIIEKKQPVAFWCNPISGHNTLYWYLQNLGQGPELLIRYENEEAVDDSQLPKDRFSAERLKGVDSTLKIQPAELGDSAVYLCASSLKLAGGPVNEQFFGPGTRLTVL.

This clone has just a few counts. The CDR3 is CASSQVGGSRQETQYF. The CDR3 bases are TGCGCCAGCAGCCAAGTTGGAGGGAGTAGGCAAGAGACCCAGTACTTC. This rearrangement joins TRBV4-1 to TRBJ2-5, with D tentatively TRBD2 (6 bases). This CDR3 spans 16 amino acids. Per the germline V gene, CDR1 is MGHRA and CDR2 is YSYEKL. V was trimmed by 1 base and J by 2 bases, leaving 14 bases between them.

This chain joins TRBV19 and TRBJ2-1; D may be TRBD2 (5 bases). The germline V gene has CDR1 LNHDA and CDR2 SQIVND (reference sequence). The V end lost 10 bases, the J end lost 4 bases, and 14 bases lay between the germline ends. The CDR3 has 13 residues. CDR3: CATLALDYNEQFF. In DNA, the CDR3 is TGTGCCACCCTAGCTCTGGATTACAATGAGCAGTTCTTC.

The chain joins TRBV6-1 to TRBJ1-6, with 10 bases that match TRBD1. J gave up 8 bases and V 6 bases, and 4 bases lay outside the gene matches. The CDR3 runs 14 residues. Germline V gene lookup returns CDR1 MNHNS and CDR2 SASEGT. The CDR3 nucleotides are TGTGCCAGCAGCGCGGGACAGGGGTATTCACCCCTCCACTTT. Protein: CASSAGQGYSPLHF.

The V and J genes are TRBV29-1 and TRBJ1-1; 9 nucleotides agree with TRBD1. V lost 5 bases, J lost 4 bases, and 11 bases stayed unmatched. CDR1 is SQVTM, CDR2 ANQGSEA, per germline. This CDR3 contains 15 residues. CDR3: CSVLPGTGFGTEAFF. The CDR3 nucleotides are TGCAGCGTTCTGCCCGGGACAGGGTTCGGCACTGAAGCTTTCTTT.

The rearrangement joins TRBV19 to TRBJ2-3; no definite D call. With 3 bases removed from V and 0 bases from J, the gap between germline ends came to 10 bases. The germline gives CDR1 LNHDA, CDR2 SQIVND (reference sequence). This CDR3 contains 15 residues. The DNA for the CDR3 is TGTGCCAGTAGTATTTACAGCAGTAGCACAGATACGCAGTATTTT. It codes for CASSIYSSSTDTQYF. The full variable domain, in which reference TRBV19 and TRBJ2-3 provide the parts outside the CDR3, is DGGITQSPKYLFRKEGQNVTLSCEQNLNHDAMYWYRQDPGQGLRLIYYSQIVNDFQKGDIAEGYSVSREKKESFPLTVTSAQKNPTAFYLCASSIYSSSTDTQYFGPGTRLTVL.

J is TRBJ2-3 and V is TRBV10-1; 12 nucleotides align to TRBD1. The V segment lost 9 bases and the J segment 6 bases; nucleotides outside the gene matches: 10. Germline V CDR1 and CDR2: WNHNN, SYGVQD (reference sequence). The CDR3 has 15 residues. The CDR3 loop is CARGGTGGFTDTQYF. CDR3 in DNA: TGCGCCAGGGGGGGGACAGGGGGCTTCACGGATACGCAGTATTTT.

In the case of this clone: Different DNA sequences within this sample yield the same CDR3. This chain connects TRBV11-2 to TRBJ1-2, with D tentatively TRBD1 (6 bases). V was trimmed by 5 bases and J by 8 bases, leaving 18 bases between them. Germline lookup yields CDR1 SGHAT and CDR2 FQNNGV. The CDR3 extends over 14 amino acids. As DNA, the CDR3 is TGTGCCAGCAGCCTCCACAGGGAAAGCTACGGCTACACCTTC. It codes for CASSLHRESYGYTF.

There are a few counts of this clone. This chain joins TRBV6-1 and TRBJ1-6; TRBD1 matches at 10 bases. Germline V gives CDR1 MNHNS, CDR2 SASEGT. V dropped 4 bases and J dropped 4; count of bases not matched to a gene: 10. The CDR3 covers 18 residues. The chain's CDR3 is CASSVVKRTGGYNSPLHF. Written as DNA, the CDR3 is TGTGCCAGCAGTGTCGTTAAACGGACAGGGGGTTATAATTCACCCCTCCACTTT.